This TCR beta chain originates from a study of early T cells in non-severe SARS-CoV-2 infection. Germline assignment: CDR1 SGHNT and CDR2 YYREEE (reference sequence). CDR3 length: 17 amino acids. The V gene lost 3 bases and the J gene lost 3 bases, with 19 bases spanning the gap. This clonotype was detected many times. TCRdb reprocessed the 5' RACE reads via MiXCR and lists one record per CDR3 protein. The data show about 26,000 distinct CDR3 sequences, 3.5% to 5% seen once. The chain carries TRBV5-4 and TRBJ2-1; TRBD1 might be the D (6 bases). The material sequenced was whole blood. The TCR was taken from an adult who was a healthcare worker with PCR-confirmed SARS-CoV-2 infection or an uninfected control (not recorded which). The CDR3 here is CASSSHLRGTIYNEQFF. The CDR3, as DNA: TGTGCCAGCAGCTCGCATCTTAGGGGGACGATCTACAATGAGCAGTTCTTC.